The subject of this entry is one T cell receptor (beta chain). The sample comes from a study of blood T cell repertoires in COVID-19. Study details: Researchers got acute and convalescent COVID-19 samples from the United States, Italy and Spain. PBMCs, B-cell-depleted T cells, or T cells provided the cDNA or gDNA that made up the material.

This CDR3 contains 15 residues. Germline assignment: CDR1 MDHEN and CDR2 SYDVKM. Trimming cost V 6 bases and J 5 bases; bases outside gene matches: 7. The method was immunoSEQ multiplex PCR; TCRdb's version includes in-frame clones alone and lacks a portion of them. The table lists about 340,000 clones, about four fifths of them singletons, with 2.5% to 3% in the top ten. This clonotype was sampled from a man between 25 and 39 years old with active or convalescent COVID-19. The rearrangement uses TRBV28 and TRBJ1-4; 9 nucleotides agree with TRBD1. The sequenced material came from peripheral blood. CDR3 in DNA: TGTGCCAGCAGGGGCGAGACAGGGGGGAATGAAAAACTGTTTTTT. Its protein is CASRGETGGNEKLFF.